A single sample gave rise to the 18 T cell receptor beta chains below, sequenced in a study of CXCR3-negative and CXCR3-positive naive CD8 T cells. Preparation of TRB cDNA libraries relied on 5' RACE carrying UMI labels. No DNA is given; TCRdb re-called the 5' RACE reads and lists each CDR3 protein once. The table for this sample gives about 81,000 distinct CDR3 sequences. The source material was naive CXCR3- CD8+ T cells from blood. Regarding subset: CD45RO-CCR7+CD27+CD95- naive CD8+ T cells lacking CXCR3 (TNR3-). The receptors shown here come from a human donor in good health. Some clones in this sample may be carry-over from other donors' samples.

The V call is TRBV29-1, the J call TRBJ2-1. The germline CDR1 and CDR2 sequences are SQVTM and ANQGSEA. The CDR3 contains 16 residues. Here the CDR3 reads CSVEFIVGQPNNEQFF.

The V gene is TRBV23-1, the J gene TRBJ2-3; TCRdb calls TRBD1, which cannot be checked without DNA. TRBV23-1 is reported as an ORF; its role is uncertain. The CDR3 extends over 16 amino acids. The CDR3 protein is CASSQGTETSTDTQYF.

The chain is built from TRBV15 and TRBJ1-1. The CDR3 totals 15 residues. Germline-derived CDR1 and CDR2 are LNHNV and YYDKDF (reference sequence). The chain's CDR3 is CATSRDVYGVGEAFF. Based on the CDR3 plus reference TRBV15 and TRBJ1-1, the full variable domain is DAMVIQNPRYQVTQFGKPVTLSCSQTLNHNVMYWYQQKSSQAPKLLFHYYDKDFNNEADTPDNFQSRRPNTSFCFLDIRSPGLGDTAMYLCATSRDVYGVGEAFFGQGTRLTVV.

This chain uses TRBV12-3 or TRBV12-4 with TRBJ2-3; TCRdb designates TRBD1, a call that cannot be tested without DNA. CDR3 length: 15 amino acids. CDR3 amino acids: CASSNTGGGTDTQYF.

J is TRBJ2-3 and V is TRBV7-6; there is no DNA to check the TCRdb D call of TRBD2. The CDR3 is 16 amino acids. Germline values: CDR1 SGHVS, CDR2 FNYEAQ. This chain's CDR3 is CASSLDLRGGTDTQYF.

The rearrangement uses TRBV6-5 and TRBJ2-5; TCRdb calls TRBD1, which cannot be checked without DNA. Germline-derived CDR1 and CDR2 are MNHEY and SVGAGI. The CDR3 sequence is 13 residues long. The chain's CDR3 is CASRLGAGETQYF.

The chain couples TRBV14 to TRBJ1-2; without DNA, the TCRdb call of TRBD1 cannot be checked. The germline V gene has CDR1 SGHDN and CDR2 FVKESK. The CDR3 spans 17 residues. Here the CDR3 reads CASSQLFRTGDSYGYTF.

V and J are TRBV6-6 and TRBJ1-2. The CDR3 spans 15 residues. Per germline, CDR1 MNHNY and CDR2 SVGAGI (reference sequence). CDR3 sequence reads: CASSYSDLTGYGYTF.

This sequence joins TRBV7-2 and TRBJ2-7. Germline V gene sequence: CDR1 SGHTA, CDR2 FQGNSA. The CDR3 covers 13 residues. CDR3 amino acids: CASSRGSSYEQYF.

The V call is TRBV5-6, the J call TRBJ2-7; there is no DNA to check the TCRdb D call of TRBD2. This CDR3 has 15 amino acids. Germline-derived CDR1 and CDR2 are SGHDT and YYEEEE. The CDR3: CASSLIGEGSYEQYF.

The chain carries TRBV28 and TRBJ2-3. The CDR3 has 12 amino acids. CDR1 and CDR2 from the germline V gene are MDHEN and SYDVKM. This CDR3 is CASSTGTDTQYF. Based on the CDR3 plus reference TRBV28 and TRBJ2-3, the full variable domain is DVKVTQSSRYLVKRTGEKVFLECVQDMDHENMFWYRQDPGLGLRLIYFSYDVKMKEKGDIPEGYSVSREKKERFSLILESASTNQTSMYLCASSTGTDTQYFGPGTRLTVL.

The V call is TRBV28, the J call TRBJ1-1. The CDR3 is made up of 11 amino acids. Germline V gene lookup returns CDR1 MDHEN and CDR2 SYDVKM. The CDR3: CASRRSTEAFF.

The V gene is TRBV29-1, the J gene TRBJ2-7; TCRdb designates TRBD2, a call that cannot be tested without DNA. This CDR3 has 12 amino acids. The germline CDR1 and CDR2 sequences are SQVTM and ANQGSEA. CDR3 in amino acids: CSVERRTGEQYF.

This chain uses TRBV4-1 with TRBJ2-1. This CDR3 region has 13 residues. CDR1 is MGHRA and CDR2 is YSYEKL in the germline V gene. The CDR3 protein is CASRNTINNEQFF.

The chain carries TRBV12-5 and TRBJ2-1; with no DNA, the TCRdb D assignment of TRBD1 cannot be verified. CDR1 and CDR2 (germline): LGHNT, FRNRAP. This CDR3 spans 18 amino acids. CDR3 protein: CASGLVRVAPSSYNEQFF. Full variable domain (outside the CDR3, taken from reference TRBV12-5 and TRBJ2-1): DARVTQTPRHKVTEMGQEVTMRCQPILGHNTVFWYRQTMMQGLELLAYFRNRAPLDDSGMPKDRFSAEMPDATLATLKIQPSEPRDSAVYFCASGLVRVAPSSYNEQFFGPGTRLTVL.

This chain uses TRBV14 with TRBJ2-7; as DNA is missing, the TRBD1 call by TCRdb cannot be tested. Germline loops: CDR1 SGHDN, CDR2 FVKESK. This CDR3 has 14 residues. The CDR3 region is CASAWTGHLHEQYF.

The V gene is TRBV5-8, the J gene TRBJ2-7; with no DNA, the TCRdb D assignment of TRBD1 cannot be verified. Looked up from germline, CDR1 is SGHTS and CDR2 is YDEGEE. The CDR3 consists of 14 residues. This CDR3 is CASSPDRGYYEQYF.

The chain combines TRBV7-7 with TRBJ2-1; TCRdb picks TRBD2, but there is no DNA to check that call. Germline CDR1 reads SSHAT; CDR2 reads FNYEAQ (reference sequence). The CDR3 has 15 amino acids. The CDR3 protein is CASSIRLAEYNEQFF. The full variable domain, with the rest looked up from reference TRBV7-7 and TRBJ2-1, is GAGVSQSPRYKVTKRGQDVTLRCDPISSHATLYWYQQALGQGPEFLTYFNYEAQPDKSGLPSDRFSAERPEGSISTLTIQRTEQRDSAMYRCASSIRLAEYNEQFFGPGTRLTVL.